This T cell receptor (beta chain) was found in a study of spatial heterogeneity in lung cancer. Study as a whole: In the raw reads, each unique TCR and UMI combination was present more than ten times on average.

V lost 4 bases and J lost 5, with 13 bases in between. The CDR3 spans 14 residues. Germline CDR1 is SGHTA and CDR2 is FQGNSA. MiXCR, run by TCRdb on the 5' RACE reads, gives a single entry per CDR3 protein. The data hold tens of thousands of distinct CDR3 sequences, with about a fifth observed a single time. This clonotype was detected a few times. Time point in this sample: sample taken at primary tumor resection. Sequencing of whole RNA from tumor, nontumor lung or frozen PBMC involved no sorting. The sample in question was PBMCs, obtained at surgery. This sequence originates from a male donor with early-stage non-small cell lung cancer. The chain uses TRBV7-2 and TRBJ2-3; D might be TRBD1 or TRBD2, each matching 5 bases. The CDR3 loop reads CASSSTSRGDTQYF. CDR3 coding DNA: TGTGCCAGCAGCTCAACTAGTAGGGGAGATACGCAGTATTTT.